This T cell receptor (beta chain) appears in the sequencing data of a study of graft-versus-host responses after intestinal transplantation. At the level of the study: Recipients received multivisceral, liver-intestinal, or isolated intestinal transplants.

Study-wide results and caveats: Circulating GvH clones peaking coincided with falling HvG clones soon after transplant. GvH clones were identified in recipient marrow, with some first appearing in ileum or blood.

Germline V lookup: CDR1 DFQATT, CDR2 SNEGSKA (reference sequence). With V trimmed by 6 bases and J by 4 bases, 2 bases remained unmatched. The CDR3 is made up of 11 amino acids. The method was immunoSEQ multiplex PCR; TCRdb's version includes in-frame clones alone and lacks a portion of them. The sample records about 88,000 clones, around 93% being singletons. Of note for this clone: Its antigen is not identified.

Specimen: unstimulated CD4+ T cells sorted from spleen or lymph node cells, collected before transplant. The sequence was collected from a human donor who was the organ donor for an intestinal transplant. The chain couples TRBV20-1 to TRBJ2-5; 7 bases fit TRBD2. The CDR3 region has the DNA TGCAGTGCGGGGGGGGGAGAGACCCAGTACTTC. Translated: CSAGGGETQYF.